The rows below give T cell receptor beta chains drawn from one sample of a study of T cell responses to AZD1222 COVID-19 vaccine. Sequencing used immunoSEQ multiplex PCR; TCRdb keeps in-frame clones, though not all of them. The top ten hold around 1.5% of the sample, which has 170,000 or so clones, 90% seen once. This specimen consisted of peripheral blood, obtained on day 0 of AZD1222 vaccination. The receptor source for this set is an adult in good health. The CDR3 runs from the conserved cysteine through the conserved F or W. A D gene is named only where the DNA matches it firmly. Size is omitted from some rows. Given values are once, few, many or a class for expanded clones.

>-|TRBV4-1|-|TRBJ1-2
CASSQVPRTHGYTF
TGCGCCAGCAGCCAAGTTCCCCGGACCCATGGCTACACCTTC
>-|TRBV7-2|-|TRBJ1-5
CASSLFQGDQPQHF
TGTGCCAGCAGCTTATTCCAGGGCGATCAGCCCCAGCATTTT
>-|TRBV10-3|TRBD1|TRBJ1-1
CAISEGTGGVNTEAFF
TGTGCCATCAGTGAAGGGACAGGGGGCGTGAACACTGAAGCTTTCTTT
>-|TRBV7-6|TRBD1|TRBJ2-6
CASSFAPWTGGRISGANVLTF
TGTGCCAGCAGCTTCGCGCCTTGGACAGGGGGACGCATCTCTGGGGCCAACGTCCTGACTTTC
>-|TRBV19|-|TRBJ1-1
CASSIKVRGKAFF
TGTGCCAGTAGTATAAAAGTGCGGGGGAAAGCTTTCTTT
>-|TRBV4-3|-|TRBJ1-2
CASSPGRTVYYGYTF
TGCGCCAGCAGCCCCGGCCGGACAGTTTACTATGGCTACACCTTC
>-|TRBV25-1|-|TRBJ2-1
CASTWGNEQFF
TGTGCCAGCACGTGGGGCAATGAGCAGTTCTTC
>-|TRBV7-9|TRBD1|TRBJ1-2
CASSPTGGQGLLDGYTF
TGTGCCAGCAGCCCCACCGGGGGACAGGGCTTGTTGGATGGCTACACCTTC
>-|TRBV27|-|TRBJ2-3
CASRPARTYTDTQYF
TGTGCCAGCAGACCAGCCCGTACCTACACAGATACGCAGTATTTT
>-|TRBV5-5|TRBD1|TRBJ1-4
CASSSGTGPNEKLFF
TGTGCCAGCAGCTCCGGGACAGGACCGAATGAAAAACTGTTTTTT
>-|TRBV29-1|-|TRBJ1-2
CSVEEGGHGYTF
TGCAGCGTCGAGGAGGGAGGGCATGGCTACACCTTC
>-|TRBV4-3|-|TRBJ1-1
CASSQAARGTEAFF
TGCGCCAGCAGCCAAGCAGCGAGGGGCACTGAAGCTTTCTTT
>-|TRBV21-1|-|TRBJ2-1
CAATGTPENEQFF
TGTGCCGCAACCGGGACACCCGAAAATGAGCAGTTCTTC
>-|TRBV28|-|TRBJ1-1
CASSLGALGTEAFF
TGTGCCAGCAGTTTGGGGGCCCTGGGGACTGAAGCTTTCTTT
>-|TRBV7-3|-|TRBJ1-1
CASSLNQGTEAFF
TGTGCCAGCAGCTTAAACCAGGGTACTGAAGCTTTCTTT
>-|TRBV18|-|TRBJ1-2
CASSRQENYGYTF
TGTGCCAGCTCTAGGCAGGAAAACTATGGCTACACCTTC
>-|TRBV24-1|-|TRBJ2-6
CATSDGRYLPSGANVLTF
TGTGCCACCAGTGATGGAAGGTATCTCCCCTCTGGGGCCAACGTCCTGACTTTC
>-|TRBV7-9|-|TRBJ2-5
CASSLALGASETQYF
TGTGCCAGCAGCTTAGCACTCGGTGCGTCGGAGACCCAGTACTTC
>-|TRBV5-1|-|TRBJ1-1
CASSLSHRALTEAFF
TGCGCCAGCAGCTTGAGTCACCGGGCCCTCACTGAAGCTTTCTTT
>-|TRBV28|TRBD1|TRBJ1-2
CASSYTGGLDGYTF
TGTGCCAGCAGTTATACAGGGGGTTTAGATGGCTACACCTTC
>once|TRBV5-1|-|TRBJ1-2
CASSLNGDDRYGYTF
TGCGCCAGCAGCTTGAACGGAGACGACCGCTATGGCTACACCTTC
>-|TRBV6-5|TRBD1|TRBJ1-5
CASRAGGRDQPQHF
TGTGCCAGCAGAGCAGGGGGCCGAGATCAGCCCCAGCATTTT
>-|TRBV16|-|TRBJ2-3
CASTPSADTQYF
TGTGCCAGCACCCCTAGCGCAGATACGCAGTATTTT
>-|TRBV27|-|TRBJ1-1
CASGTIGGGTEAFF
TGTGCCAGCGGGACTATAGGAGGGGGCACTGAAGCTTTCTTT
>-|TRBV11-2|TRBD1|TRBJ2-5
CASRITGEETQYF
TGTGCCAGTCGCATTACAGGGGAAGAGACCCAGTACTTC
>-|TRBV7-8|-|TRBJ2-7
CASRRGATSSYEQYF
TGTGCCAGCAGGCGTGGAGCGACCAGCTCCTACGAGCAGTACTTC
>-|TRBV12-3/TRBV12-4|-|TRBJ1-1
CASSLAHEAFF
TGTGCCAGCAGTTTAGCGCATGAAGCTTTCTTT
>-|TRBV19|TRBD1|TRBJ2-7
CASNSGQGSYEQYF
TGTGCCAGTAACTCGGGACAGGGTTCCTACGAGCAGTACTTC
>-|TRBV5-1|-|TRBJ1-1
CASSLAAGIPNTEAFF
TGCGCCAGCAGTTTGGCCGCGGGCATTCCCAACACTGAAGCTTTCTTT
>once|TRBV6-5|-|TRBJ1-1
CASRLLLGNGKAFF
TGTGCCAGCCGTCTTTTGTTGGGGAACGGGAAAGCTTTCTTT
>-|TRBV5-1|-|TRBJ1-2
CASSSSDGSGYTF
TGCGCCAGCAGCTCGTCCGACGGGAGTGGCTACACCTTC
>few|TRBV6-5|-|TRBJ1-3
CASSYSGSGNTIYF
TGTGCCAGCAGTTACTCCGGTTCTGGAAACACCATATATTTT
>-|TRBV5-4|-|TRBJ1-2
CASRETGSWGYTF
TGTGCCAGCAGGGAAACAGGGAGCTGGGGCTACACCTTC
>-|TRBV7-9|-|TRBJ1-2
CASSYDRTGYTF
TGTGCCAGCAGCTATGACAGGACTGGCTACACCTTC
>few|TRBV12-3/TRBV12-4|-|TRBJ1-1
CASSSVRVTEAFF
TGTGCCAGCAGCTCAGTCCGAGTTACTGAAGCTTTCTTT
>-|TRBV27|TRBD1|TRBJ1-1
CASQVRRGTVFNTEAFF
TGTGCCAGCCAAGTCCGCAGGGGGACGGTTTTTAACACTGAAGCTTTCTTT
>-|TRBV18|-|TRBJ1-2
CASSPLGASSGYTF
TGTGCCAGCTCACCACTCGGAGCCTCTAGCGGCTACACCTTC
>-|TRBV3-1/TRBV3-2|-|TRBJ2-2
CASSQDFGTPNTGELFF
TGTGCCAGCAGCCAAGATTTCGGGACTCCCAACACCGGGGAGCTGTTTTTT